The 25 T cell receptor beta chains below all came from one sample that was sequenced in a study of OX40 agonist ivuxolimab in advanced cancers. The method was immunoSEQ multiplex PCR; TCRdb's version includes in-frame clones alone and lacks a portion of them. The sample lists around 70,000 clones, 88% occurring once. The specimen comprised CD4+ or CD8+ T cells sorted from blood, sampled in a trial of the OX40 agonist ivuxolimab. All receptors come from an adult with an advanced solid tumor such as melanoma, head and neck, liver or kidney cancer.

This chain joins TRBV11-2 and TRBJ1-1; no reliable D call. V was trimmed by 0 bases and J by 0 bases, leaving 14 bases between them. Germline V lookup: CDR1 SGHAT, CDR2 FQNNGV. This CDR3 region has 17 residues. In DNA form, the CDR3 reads TGTGCCAGCAGCTTAGAGCTCCGTTCTAGAGTGAACACTGAAGCTTTCTTT. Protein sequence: CASSLELRSRVNTEAFF.

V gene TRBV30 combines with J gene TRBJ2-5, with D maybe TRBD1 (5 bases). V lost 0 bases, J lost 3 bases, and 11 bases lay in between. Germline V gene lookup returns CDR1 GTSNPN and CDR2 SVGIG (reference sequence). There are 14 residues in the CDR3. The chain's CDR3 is CAWSVGQIEETQYF. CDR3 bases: TGTGCCTGGAGTGTGGGGCAGATAGAAGAGACCCAGTACTTC.

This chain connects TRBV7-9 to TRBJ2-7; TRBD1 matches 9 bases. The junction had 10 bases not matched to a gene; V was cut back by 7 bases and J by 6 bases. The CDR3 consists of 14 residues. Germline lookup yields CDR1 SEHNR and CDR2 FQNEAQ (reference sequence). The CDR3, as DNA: TGTGCCAGCAATCCATCGGGACAGGGCGGCGAGCAGTACTTC. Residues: CASNPSGQGGEQYF.

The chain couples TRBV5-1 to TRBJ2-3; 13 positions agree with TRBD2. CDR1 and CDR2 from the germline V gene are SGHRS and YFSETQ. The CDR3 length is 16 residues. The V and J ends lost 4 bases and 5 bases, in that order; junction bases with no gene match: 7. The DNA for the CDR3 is TGCGCCAGCAGCCCTCGACTAGCGGGGGGTGGAGATACGCAGTATTTT. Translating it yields CASSPRLAGGGDTQYF.

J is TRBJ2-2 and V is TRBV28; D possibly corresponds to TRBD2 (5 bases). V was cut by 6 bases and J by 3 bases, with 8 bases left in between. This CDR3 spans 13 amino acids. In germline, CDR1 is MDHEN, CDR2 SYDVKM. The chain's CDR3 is CASRREYTGELFF. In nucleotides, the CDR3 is TGTGCCAGCAGGAGGGAGTACACCGGGGAGCTGTTTTTT.

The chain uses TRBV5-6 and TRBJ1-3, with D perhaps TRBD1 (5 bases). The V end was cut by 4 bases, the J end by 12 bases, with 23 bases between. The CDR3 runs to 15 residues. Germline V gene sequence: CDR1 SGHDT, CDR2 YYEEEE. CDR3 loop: CASSPAGAAPLGIYF. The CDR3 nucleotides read TGTGCCAGCAGCCCTGCCGGGGCGGCTCCGTTGGGCATATATTTT.

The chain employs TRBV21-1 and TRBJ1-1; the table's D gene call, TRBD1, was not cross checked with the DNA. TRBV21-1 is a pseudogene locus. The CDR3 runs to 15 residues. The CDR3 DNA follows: TGTGCCAGCAGCAAACAGGGGGCCAGGGACACTGAAGCTTTCTTT. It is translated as CASSKQGARDTEAFF.

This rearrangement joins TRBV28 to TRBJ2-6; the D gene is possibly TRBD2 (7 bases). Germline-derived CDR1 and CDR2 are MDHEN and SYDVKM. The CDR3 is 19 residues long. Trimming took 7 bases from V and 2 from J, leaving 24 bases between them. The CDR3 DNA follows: TGTGCCAGCACCCAGGGGACGCTTTGGGGGACTACTGGGGCCAACGTCCTGACTTTC. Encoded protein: CASTQGTLWGTTGANVLTF.

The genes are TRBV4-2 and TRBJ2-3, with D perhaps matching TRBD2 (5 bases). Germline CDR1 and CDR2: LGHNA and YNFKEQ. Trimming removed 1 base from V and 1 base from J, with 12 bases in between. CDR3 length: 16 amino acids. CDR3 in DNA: TGTGCCAGCAGCCAAGCCCCGGGGTCCCGCACAGATACGCAGTATTTT. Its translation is CASSQAPGSRTDTQYF.

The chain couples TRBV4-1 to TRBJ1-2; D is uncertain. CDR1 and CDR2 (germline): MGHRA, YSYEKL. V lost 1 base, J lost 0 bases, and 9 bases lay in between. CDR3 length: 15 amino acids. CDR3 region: CASSQAAVSNYGYTF. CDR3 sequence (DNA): TGCGCCAGCAGCCAAGCCGCCGTCTCTAACTATGGCTACACCTTC.

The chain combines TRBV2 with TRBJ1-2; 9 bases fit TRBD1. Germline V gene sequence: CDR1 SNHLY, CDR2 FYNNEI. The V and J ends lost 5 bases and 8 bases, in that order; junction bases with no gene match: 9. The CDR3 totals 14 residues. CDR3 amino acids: CASSNRGLAEGYTF. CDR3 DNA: TGTGCCAGCAGTAACAGGGGGCTTGCGGAAGGCTACACCTTC.

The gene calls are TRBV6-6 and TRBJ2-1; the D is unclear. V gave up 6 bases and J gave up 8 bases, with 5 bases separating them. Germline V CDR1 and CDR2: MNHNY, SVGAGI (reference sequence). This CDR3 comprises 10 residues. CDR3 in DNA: TGTGCCAGCAGGGCATATGAGCAGTTCTTC. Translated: CASRAYEQFF.

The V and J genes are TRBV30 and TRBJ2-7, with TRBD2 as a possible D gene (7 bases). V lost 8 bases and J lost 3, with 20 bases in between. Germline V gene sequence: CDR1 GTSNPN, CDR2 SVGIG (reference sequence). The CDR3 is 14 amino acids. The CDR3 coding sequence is TGTGCCGGAAGGGAGGCGGGGGCTTTCTACGAGCAGTACTTC. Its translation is CAGREAGAFYEQYF.

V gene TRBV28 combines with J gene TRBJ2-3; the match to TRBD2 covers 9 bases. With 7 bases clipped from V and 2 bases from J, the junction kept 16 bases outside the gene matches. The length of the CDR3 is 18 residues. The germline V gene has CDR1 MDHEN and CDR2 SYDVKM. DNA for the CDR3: TGTGCCAGCACCCTAGGGGGCGGGGGGGCCCGCGTCACAGATACGCAGTATTTT. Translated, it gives CASTLGGGGARVTDTQYF.

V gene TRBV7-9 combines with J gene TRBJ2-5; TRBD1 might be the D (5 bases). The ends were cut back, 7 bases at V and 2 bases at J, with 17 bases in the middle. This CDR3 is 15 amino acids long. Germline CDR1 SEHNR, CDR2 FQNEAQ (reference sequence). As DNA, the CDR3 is TGTGCCAGCACCCTGTTAGGGGCAGAACAAGAGACCCAGTACTTC. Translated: CASTLLGAEQETQYF.

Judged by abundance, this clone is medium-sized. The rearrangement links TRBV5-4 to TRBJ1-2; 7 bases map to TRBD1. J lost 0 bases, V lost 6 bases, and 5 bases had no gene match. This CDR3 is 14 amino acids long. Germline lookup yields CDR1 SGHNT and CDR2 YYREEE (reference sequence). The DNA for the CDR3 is TGTGCCAGCACCCAGGGACAGACTAACTATGGCTACACCTTC. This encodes CASTQGQTNYGYTF.

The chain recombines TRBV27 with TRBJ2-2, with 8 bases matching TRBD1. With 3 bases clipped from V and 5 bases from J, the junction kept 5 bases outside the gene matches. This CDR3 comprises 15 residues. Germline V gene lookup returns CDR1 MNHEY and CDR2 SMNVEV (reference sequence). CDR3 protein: CASSFRQGTTGELFF. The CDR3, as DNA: TGTGCCAGCAGTTTCCGACAGGGGACAACCGGGGAGCTGTTTTTT.

The CDR3 is CASSYGQGETQYF. The CDR3 DNA reads TGTGCCAGCAGTTACGGACAGGGAGAGACCCAGTACTTC. This rearrangement joins TRBV2 to TRBJ2-5, with 8 bases matching TRBD1. The V gene end was trimmed by 5 bases and the J gene end by 4 bases; junction bases not matched to a gene: 3. The germline V gene encodes CDR1 SNHLY and CDR2 FYNNEI. The CDR3 is 13 residues long.

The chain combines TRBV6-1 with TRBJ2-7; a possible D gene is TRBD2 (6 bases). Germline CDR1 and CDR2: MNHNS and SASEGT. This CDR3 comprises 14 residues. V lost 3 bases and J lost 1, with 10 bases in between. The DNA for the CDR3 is TGTGCCAGCAGTGAGGAGGGGTTTTCCTACGAGCAGTACTTC. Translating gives CASSEEGFSYEQYF.

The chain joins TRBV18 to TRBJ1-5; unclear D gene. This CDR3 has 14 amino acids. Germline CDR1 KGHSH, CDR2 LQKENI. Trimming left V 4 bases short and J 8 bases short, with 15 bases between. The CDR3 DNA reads TGTGCCAGCTCACTTCAGGCGAACGAGGAGCCCCAGCATTTT. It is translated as CASSLQANEEPQHF.

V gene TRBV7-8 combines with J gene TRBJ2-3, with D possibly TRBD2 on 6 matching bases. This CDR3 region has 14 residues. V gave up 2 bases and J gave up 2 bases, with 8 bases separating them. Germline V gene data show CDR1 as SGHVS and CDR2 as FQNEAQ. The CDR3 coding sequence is TGTGCCAGCAGCTTACCTAGCGTCACAGATACGCAGTATTTT. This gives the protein CASSLPSVTDTQYF.

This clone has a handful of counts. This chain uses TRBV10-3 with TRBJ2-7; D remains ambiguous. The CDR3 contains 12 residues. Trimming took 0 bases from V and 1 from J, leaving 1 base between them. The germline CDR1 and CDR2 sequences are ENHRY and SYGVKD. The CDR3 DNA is TGTGCCATCAGTGAGTCGTCCTACGAGCAGTACTTC. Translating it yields CAISESSYEQYF.

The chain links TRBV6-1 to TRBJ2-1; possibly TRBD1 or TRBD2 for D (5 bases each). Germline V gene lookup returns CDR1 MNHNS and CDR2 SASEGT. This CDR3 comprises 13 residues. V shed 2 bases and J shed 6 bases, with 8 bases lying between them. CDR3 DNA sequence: TGTGCCAGCAGTGAACAGGGACGCAATGAGCAGTTCTTC. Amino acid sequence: CASSEQGRNEQFF.

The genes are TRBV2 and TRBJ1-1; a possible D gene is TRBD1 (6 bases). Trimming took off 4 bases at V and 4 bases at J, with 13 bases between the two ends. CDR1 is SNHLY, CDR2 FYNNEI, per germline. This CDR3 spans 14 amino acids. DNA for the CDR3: TGTGCCAGCAGTGCTAGGGAGGGGGGCACTGAAGCTTTCTTT. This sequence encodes CASSAREGGTEAFF.

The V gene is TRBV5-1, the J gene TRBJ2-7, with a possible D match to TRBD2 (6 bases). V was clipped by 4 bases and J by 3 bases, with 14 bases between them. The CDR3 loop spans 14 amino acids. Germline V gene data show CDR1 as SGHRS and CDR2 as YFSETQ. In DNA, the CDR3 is TGCGCCAGCAGCCCTCGATCGGGGGACTACGAGCAGTACTTC. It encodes CASSPRSGDYEQYF.